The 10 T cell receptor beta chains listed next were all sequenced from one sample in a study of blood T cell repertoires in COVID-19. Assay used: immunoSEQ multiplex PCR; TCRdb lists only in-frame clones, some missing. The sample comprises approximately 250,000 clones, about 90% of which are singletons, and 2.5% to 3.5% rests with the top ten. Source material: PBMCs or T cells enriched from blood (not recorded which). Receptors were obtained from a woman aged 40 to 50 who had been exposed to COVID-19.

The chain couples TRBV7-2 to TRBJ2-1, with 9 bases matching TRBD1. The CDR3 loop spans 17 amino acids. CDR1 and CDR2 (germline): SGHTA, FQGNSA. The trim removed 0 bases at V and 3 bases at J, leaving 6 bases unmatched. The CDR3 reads CASSLATDRGIYNEQFF. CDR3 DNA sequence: TGTGCCAGCAGCTTAGCTACTGACAGGGGGATCTACAATGAGCAGTTCTTC.

The CDR3 region is CASSFRTGGFCNQPQHF. CDR3 in DNA: TGTGCCAGCAGCTTCCGGACAGGGGGTTTTTGCAATCAGCCCCAGCATTTT. This sequence joins TRBV7-2 and TRBJ1-5; TRBD1 matches at 10 bases. Germline V CDR1 and CDR2: SGHTA, FQGNSA. The CDR3 consists of 17 residues. V was pared by 3 bases and J by 2 bases, with 7 bases of the junction left unmatched.

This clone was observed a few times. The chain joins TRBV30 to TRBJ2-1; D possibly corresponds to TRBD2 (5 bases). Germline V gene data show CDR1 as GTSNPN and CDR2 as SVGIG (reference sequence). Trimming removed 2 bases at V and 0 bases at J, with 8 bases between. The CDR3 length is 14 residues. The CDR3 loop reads CAWSPGSSYNEQFF. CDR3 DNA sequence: TGTGCCTGGAGTCCGGGGAGCTCCTACAATGAGCAGTTCTTC.

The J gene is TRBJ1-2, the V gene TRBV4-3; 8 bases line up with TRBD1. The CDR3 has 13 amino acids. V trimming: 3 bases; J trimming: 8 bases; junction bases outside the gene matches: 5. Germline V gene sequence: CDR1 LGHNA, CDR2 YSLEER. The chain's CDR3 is CASSQDRVGGYTF. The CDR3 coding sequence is TGCGCCAGCAGCCAGGACAGGGTCGGCGGCTACACCTTC.

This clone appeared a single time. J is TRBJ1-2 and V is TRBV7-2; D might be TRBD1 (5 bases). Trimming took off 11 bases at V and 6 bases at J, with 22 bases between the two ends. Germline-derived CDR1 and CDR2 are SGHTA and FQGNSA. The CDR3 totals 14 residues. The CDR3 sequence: CAQFLAGQEDGYTF. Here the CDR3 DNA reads TGTGCCCAATTCTTGGCGGGGCAGGAGGATGGCTACACCTTC.

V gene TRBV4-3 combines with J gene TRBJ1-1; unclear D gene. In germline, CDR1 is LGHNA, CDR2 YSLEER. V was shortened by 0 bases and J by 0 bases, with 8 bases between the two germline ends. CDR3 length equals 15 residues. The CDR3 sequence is CASSQDPRMNTEAFF. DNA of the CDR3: TGCGCCAGCAGCCAAGATCCCAGAATGAACACTGAAGCTTTCTTT.

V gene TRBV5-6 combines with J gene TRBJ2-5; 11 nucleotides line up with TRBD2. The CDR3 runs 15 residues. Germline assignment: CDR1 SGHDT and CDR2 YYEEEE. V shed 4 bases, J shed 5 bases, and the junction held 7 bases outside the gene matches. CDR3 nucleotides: TGTGCCAGCAGCCCGTCGACTAGCGGGATGGAGACCCAGTACTTC. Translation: CASSPSTSGMETQYF.

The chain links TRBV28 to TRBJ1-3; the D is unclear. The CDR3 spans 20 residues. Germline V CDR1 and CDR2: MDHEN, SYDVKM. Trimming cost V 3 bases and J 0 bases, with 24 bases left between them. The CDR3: CASSFLETPDLAYSGNTIYF. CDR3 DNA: TGTGCCAGCAGTTTTCTAGAAACTCCCGACCTGGCGTACTCTGGAAACACCATATATTTT.

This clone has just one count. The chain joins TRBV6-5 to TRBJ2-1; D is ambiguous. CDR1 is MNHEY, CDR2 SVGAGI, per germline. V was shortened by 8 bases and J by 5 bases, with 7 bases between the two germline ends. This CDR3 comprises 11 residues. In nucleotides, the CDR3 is TGTGCCAGCTCCTACCACAATGAGCAGTTCTTC. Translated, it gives CASSYHNEQFF.

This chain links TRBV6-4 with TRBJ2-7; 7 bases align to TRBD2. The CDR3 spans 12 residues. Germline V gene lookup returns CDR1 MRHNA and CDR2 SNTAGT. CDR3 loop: CARGSVSGEQYV. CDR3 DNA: TGTGCGCGGGGGTCGGTGTCTGGCGAGCAGTACGTC.